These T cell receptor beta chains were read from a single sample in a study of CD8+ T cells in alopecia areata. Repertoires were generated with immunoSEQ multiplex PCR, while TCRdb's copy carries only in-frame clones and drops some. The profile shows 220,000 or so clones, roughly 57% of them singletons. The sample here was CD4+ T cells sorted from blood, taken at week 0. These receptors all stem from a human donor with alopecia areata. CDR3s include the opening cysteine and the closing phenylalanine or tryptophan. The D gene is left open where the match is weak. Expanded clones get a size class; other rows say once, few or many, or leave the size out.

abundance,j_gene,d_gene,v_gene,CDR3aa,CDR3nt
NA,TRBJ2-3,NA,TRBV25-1,CASSERGGTTDTQYF,TGTGCCAGCAGTGAACGGGGCGGGACCACAGATACGCAGTATTTT
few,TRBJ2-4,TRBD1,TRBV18,CASSPEDRGRGYF,TGTGCCAGCTCACCAGAAGACAGGGGTCGTGGGTACTTC
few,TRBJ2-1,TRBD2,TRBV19,CASRHRRAGDNEQFF,TGTGCCAGTAGGCATAGAAGAGCGGGGGACAATGAGCAGTTCTTC
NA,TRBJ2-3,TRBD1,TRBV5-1,CASRPTGAADTQYF,TGCGCCAGCAGACCGACAGGGGCGGCAGATACGCAGTATTTT
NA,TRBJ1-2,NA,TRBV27,CASSARDTKRNGYTF,TGTGCCAGCAGTGCCCGGGACACAAAGAGAAATGGCTACACCTTC
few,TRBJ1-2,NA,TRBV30,CAWRDGETDGYTF,TGTGCCTGGAGGGACGGGGAAACGGATGGCTACACCTTC
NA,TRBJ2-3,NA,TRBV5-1,CASSLGVATDTQYF,TGCGCCAGCAGCTTGGGGGTTGCCACAGATACGCAGTATTTT
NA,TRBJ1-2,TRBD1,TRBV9,CASSGTGTGVGYTF,TGTGCCAGCAGCGGAACCGGGACAGGGGTTGGCTACACCTTC
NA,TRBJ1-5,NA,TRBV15,CATSRGVDSQPQHF,TGTGCCACCAGCAGAGGGGTTGACAGTCAGCCCCAGCATTTT
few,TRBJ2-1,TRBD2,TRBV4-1,CASSHPGTSGSSGNEQFF,TGCGCCAGCAGCCATCCCGGGACTAGCGGGAGTAGTGGCAATGAGCAGTTCTTC
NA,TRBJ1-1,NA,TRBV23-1,CASSQGANTEAFF,TGCGCCAGCAGTCAAGGGGCGAACACTGAAGCTTTCTTT
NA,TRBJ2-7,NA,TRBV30,CAWSVRAFGEQYF,TGTGCCTGGAGTGTAAGAGCCTTCGGGGAGCAGTACTTC
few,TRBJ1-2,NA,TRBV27,CASSSPSRGRYTF,TGTGCCAGCAGTTCGCCCTCCCGGGGCCGATACACCTTC
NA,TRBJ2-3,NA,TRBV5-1,CASSALHGRSPDTQYF,TGCGCCAGCAGCGCATTACACGGTAGGAGTCCAGATACGCAGTATTTT
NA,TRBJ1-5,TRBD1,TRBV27,CASSPPGTGHF,TGTGCCAGCAGTCCTCCCGGGACAGGGCACTTT
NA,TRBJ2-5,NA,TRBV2,CASSQGGGRETQYF,TGTGCCAGCAGCCAAGGGGGAGGTAGAGAGACCCAGTACTTC
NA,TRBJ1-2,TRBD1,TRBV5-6,CASSTRPRTGTGLNYGYTF,TGTGCCAGCAGCACCCGTCCTAGGACAGGGACGGGTCTAAACTATGGCTACACCTTC
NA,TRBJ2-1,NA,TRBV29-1,CSVMTPSNEQFF,TGCAGCGTCATGACCCCATCCAATGAGCAGTTCTTC
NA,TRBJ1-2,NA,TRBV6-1,CASSEEGDTYGYTF,TGTGCCAGCAGTGAAGAAGGGGACACCTATGGCTACACCTTC
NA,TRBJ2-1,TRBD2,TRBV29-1,CSVVPGLADNEQFF,TGCAGCGTTGTCCCGGGACTAGCCGACAATGAGCAGTTCTTC
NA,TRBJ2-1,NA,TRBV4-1,CASSQEGGYNEQFF,TGCGCCAGCAGCCAAGAAGGCGGCTACAATGAGCAGTTCTTC
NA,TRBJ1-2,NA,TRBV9,CASSVGPPDGYTF,TGTGCCAGCAGCGTAGGGCCCCCCGATGGCTACACCTTC
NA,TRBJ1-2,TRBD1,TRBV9,CASSAGQGTYGYTF,TGTGCCAGCAGCGCGGGACAGGGGACCTATGGCTACACCTTC
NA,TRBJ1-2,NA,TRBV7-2,CASSSADSYGYTF,TGTGCCAGCAGCTCAGCGGACAGCTATGGCTACACCTTC
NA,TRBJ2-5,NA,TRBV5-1,CASSPLQETQYF,TGCGCCAGCAGCCCATTACAAGAGACCCAGTACTTC
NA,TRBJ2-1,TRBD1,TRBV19,CASSSGQGSYNEQFF,TGTGCCAGTAGCTCGGGACAGGGGTCCTACAATGAGCAGTTCTTC
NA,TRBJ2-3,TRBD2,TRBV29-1,CSVQREWGLGTDTQYF,TGCAGCGTTCAAAGGGAGTGGGGACTAGGGACAGATACGCAGTATTTT
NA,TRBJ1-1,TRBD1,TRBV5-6,CASSLGDRWHTEAFF,TGTGCCAGCAGCTTGGGGGACAGGTGGCACACTGAAGCTTTCTTT
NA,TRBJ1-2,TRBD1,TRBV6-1,CASSGGTGNYGYTF,TGTGCCAGCTCCGGCGGGACAGGGAACTATGGCTACACCTTC
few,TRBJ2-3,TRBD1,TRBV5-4,CASSLRQGTDTQYF,TGTGCCAGCAGCTTGAGACAGGGAACAGATACGCAGTATTTT
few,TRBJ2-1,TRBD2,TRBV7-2,CASSLFLAGVSNEQFF,TGTGCCAGCAGCTTATTCCTAGCGGGAGTATCCAATGAGCAGTTCTTC
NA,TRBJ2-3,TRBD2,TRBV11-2,CANAISGSTDTQYF,TGTGCCAACGCTATTAGCGGGAGCACAGATACGCAGTATTTT
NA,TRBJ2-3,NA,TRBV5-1,CATRGGDTQYF,TGCGCCACCAGGGGAGGAGATACGCAGTATTTT
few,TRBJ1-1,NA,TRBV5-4,CASSTGNQNTEAFF,TGTGCCAGCAGTACCGGGAACCAGAACACTGAAGCTTTCTTT
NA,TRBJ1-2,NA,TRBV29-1,CSVEEGLSHGYGYTF,TGCAGCGTTGAAGAAGGGCTAAGCCACGGCTATGGCTACACCTTC